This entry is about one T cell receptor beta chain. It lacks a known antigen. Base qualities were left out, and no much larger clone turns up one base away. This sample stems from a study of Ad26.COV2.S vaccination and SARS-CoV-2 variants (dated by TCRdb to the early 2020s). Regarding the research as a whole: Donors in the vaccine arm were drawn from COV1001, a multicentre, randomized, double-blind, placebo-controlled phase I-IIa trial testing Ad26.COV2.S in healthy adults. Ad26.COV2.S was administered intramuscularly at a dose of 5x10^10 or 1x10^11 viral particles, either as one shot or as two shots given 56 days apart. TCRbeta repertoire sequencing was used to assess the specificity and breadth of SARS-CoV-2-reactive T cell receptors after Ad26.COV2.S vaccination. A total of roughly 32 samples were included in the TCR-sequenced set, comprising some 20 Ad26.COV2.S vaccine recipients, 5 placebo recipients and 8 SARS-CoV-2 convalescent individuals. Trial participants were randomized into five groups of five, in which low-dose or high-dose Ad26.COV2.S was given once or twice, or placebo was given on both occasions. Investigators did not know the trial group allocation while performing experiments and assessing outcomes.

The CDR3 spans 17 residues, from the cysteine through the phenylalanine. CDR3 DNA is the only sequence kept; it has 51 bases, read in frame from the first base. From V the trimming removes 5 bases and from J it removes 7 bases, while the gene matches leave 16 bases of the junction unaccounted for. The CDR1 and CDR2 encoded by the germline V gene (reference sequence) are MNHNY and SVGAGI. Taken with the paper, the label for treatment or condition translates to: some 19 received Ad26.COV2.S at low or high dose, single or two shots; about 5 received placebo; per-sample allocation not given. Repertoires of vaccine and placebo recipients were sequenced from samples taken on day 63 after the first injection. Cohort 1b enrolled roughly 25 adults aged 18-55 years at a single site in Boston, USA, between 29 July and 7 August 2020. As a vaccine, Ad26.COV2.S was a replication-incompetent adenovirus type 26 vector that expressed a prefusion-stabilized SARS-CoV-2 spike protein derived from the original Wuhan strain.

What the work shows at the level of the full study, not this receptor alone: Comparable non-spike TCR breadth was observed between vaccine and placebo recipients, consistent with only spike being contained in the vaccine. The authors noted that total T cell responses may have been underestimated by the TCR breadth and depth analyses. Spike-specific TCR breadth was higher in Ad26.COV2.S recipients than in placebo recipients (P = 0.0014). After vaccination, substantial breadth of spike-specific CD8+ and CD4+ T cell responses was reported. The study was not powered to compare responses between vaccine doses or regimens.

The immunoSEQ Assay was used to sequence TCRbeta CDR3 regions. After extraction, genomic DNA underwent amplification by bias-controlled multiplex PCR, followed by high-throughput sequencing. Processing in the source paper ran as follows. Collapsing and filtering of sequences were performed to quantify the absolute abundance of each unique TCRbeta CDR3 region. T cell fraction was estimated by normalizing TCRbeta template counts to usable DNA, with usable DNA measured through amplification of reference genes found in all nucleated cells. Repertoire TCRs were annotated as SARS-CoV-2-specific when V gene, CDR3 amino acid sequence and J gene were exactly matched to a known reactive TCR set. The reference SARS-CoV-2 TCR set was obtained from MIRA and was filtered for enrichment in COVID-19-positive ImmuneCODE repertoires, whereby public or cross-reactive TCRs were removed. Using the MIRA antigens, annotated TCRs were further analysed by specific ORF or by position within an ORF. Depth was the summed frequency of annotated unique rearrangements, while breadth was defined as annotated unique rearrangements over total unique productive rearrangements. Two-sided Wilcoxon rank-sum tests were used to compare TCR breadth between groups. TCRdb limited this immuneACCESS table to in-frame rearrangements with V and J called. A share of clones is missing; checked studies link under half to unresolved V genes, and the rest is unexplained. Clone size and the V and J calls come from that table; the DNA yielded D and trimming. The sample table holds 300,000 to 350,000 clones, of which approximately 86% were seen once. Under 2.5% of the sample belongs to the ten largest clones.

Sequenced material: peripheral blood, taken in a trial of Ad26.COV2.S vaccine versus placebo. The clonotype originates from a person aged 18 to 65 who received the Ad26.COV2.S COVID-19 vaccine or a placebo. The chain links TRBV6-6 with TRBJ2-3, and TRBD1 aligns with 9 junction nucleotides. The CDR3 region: CASSPSEGQGKVNTQYF. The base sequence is TGTGCCAGCAGTCCGTCCGAAGGACAGGGGAAAGTGAATACGCAGTATTTT.